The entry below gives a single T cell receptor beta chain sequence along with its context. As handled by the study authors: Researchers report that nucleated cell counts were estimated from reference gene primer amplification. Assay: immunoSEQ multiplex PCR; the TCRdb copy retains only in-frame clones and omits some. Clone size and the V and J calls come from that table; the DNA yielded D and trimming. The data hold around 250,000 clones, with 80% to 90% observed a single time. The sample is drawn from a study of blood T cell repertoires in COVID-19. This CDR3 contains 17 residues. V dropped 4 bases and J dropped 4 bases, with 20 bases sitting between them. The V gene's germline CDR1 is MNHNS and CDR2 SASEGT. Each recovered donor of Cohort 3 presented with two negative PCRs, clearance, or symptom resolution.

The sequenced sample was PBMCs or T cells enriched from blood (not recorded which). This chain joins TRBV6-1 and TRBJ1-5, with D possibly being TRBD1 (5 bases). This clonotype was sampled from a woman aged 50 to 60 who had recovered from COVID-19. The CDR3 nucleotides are TGTGCCAGCAGTGCTCGTCTAACGGGGGGGGGAAATCAGCCCCAGCATTTT. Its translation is CASSARLTGGGNQPQHF.